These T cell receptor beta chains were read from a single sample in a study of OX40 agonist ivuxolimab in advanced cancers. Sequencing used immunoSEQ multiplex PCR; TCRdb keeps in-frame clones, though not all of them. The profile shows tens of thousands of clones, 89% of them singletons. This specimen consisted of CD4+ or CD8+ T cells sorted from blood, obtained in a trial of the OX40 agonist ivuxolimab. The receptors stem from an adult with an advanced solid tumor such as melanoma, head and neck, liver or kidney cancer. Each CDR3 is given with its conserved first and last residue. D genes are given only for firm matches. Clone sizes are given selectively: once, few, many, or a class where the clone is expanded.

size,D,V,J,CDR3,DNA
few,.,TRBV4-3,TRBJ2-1,CASSQESNEQFF,TGCGCCAGCAGCCAAGAAAGCAATGAGCAGTTCTTC
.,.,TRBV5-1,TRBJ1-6,CASSLGADSSPLHF,TGCGCCAGCAGCTTGGGGGCAGACAGTTCACCCCTCCACTTT
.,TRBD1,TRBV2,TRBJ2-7,CASASRTGERGYF,TGTGCCAGCGCCTCAAGGACAGGGGAACGCGGATACTTC
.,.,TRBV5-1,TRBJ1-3,CASSLGDAVAGNTIYF,TGCGCCAGCAGCCTCGGGGATGCAGTCGCTGGAAACACCATATATTTT
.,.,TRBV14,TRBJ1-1,CASSQDRPGLNTEAFF,TGTGCCAGCAGCCAAGATCGGCCGGGACTGAACACTGAAGCTTTCTTT
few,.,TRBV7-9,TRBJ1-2,CASSLAALNYGYTF,TGTGCCAGCAGCTTGGCAGCCCTGAACTATGGCTACACCTTC
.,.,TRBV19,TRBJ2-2,CASSISGGGELFF,TGTGCCAGTTCTATTTCAGGAGGCGGGGAGCTGTTTTTT
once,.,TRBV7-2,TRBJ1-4,CASSLFLSGQPNEKLFF,TGTGCCAGCAGCTTATTCCTCTCAGGACAGCCGAATGAAAAACTGTTTTTT
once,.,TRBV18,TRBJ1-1,CASSPRDTEAFF,TGTGCCAGCTCCCCCAGGGACACTGAAGCTTTCTTT
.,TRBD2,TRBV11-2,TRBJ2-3,CASSWTSANGDTQYF,TGTGCCAGCAGCTGGACTAGCGCGAATGGAGATACGCAGTATTTT
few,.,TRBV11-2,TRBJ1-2,CASSLTSPDGYTF,TGTGCCAGCAGCTTAACGTCCCCCGATGGCTACACCTTC
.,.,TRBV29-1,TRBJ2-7,CSVEDCSAAYYEQYF,TGCAGCGTTGAAGATTGTTCGGCAGCTTACTACGAGCAGTACTTC
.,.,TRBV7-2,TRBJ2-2,CASTPGVANTGELFF,TGTGCCAGCACCCCAGGGGTCGCGAACACCGGGGAGCTGTTTTTT
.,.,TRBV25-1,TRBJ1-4,CASRGAADEKLFF,TGTGCCAGCAGGGGGGCGGCGGATGAAAAACTGTTTTTT
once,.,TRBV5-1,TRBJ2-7,CASSWDGGYEQYF,TGCGCCAGCAGCTGGGACGGGGGCTACGAGCAGTACTTC
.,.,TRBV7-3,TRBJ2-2,CASSLGGPFTTGELFF,TGTGCCAGCAGCTTAGGAGGGCCCTTTACCACCGGGGAGCTGTTTTTT
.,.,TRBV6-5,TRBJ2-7,CASSPPALTEQYF,TGTGCCAGCAGCCCCCCCGCCCTCACCGAGCAGTACTTC
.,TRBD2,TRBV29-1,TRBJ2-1,CSVAAGGEQFF,TGCAGCGTTGCGGCGGGAGGTGAGCAGTTCTTC
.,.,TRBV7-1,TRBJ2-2,CASSMTTNTGELFF,TGTGCCAGCAGCATGACTACCAACACCGGGGAGCTGTTTTTT
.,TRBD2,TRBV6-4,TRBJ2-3,CASSSGGSADTQYF,TGTGCCAGCAGTAGCGGGGGGAGCGCAGATACGCAGTATTTT
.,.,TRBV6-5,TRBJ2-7,CASSYRYEQYF,TGTGCCAGCAGTTATCGCTACGAGCAGTACTTC
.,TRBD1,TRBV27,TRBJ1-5,CASSPGTGRNQPQHF,TGTGCCAGCAGCCCTGGGACAGGGAGGAATCAGCCCCAGCATTTT
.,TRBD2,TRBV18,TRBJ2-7,CASSPGTSGILTYEQYF,TGTGCCAGCTCACCAGGGACTAGCGGGATTCTCACCTACGAGCAGTACTTC
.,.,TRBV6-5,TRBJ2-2,CASQIANTGELFF,TGTGCCAGTCAAATTGCGAACACCGGGGAGCTGTTTTTT